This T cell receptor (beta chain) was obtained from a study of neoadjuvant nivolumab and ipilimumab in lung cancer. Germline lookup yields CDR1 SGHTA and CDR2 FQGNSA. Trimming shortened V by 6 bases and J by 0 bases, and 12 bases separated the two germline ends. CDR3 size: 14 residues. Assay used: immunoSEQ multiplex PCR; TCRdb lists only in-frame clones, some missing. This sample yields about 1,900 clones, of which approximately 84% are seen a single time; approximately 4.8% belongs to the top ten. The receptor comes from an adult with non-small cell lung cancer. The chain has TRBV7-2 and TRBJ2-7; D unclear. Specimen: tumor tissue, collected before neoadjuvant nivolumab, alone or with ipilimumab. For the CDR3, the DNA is TGTGCCAGCAGTCTTCCCCACCTCTCCTACGAGCAGTACTTC. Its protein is CASSLPHLSYEQYF.